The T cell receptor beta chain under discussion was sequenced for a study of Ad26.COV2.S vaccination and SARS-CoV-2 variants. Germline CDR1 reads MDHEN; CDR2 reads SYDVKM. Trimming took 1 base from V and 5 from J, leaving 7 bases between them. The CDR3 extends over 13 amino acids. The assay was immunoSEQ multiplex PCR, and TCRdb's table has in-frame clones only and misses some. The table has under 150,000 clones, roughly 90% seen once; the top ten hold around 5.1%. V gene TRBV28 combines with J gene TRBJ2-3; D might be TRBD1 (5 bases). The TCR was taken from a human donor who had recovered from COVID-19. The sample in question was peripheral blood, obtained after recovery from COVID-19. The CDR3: CASSLSGRDTQYF. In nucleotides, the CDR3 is TGTGCCAGCAGTTTATCAGGGCGAGATACGCAGTATTTT. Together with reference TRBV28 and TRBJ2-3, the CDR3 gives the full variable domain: DVKVTQSSRYLVKRTGEKVFLECVQDMDHENMFWYRQDPGLGLRLIYFSYDVKMKEKGDIPEGYSVSREKKERFSLILESASTNQTSMYLCASSLSGRDTQYFGPGTRLTVL.